A single sample gave rise to the 6 T cell receptor beta chains below, sequenced in a study of cytomegalovirus exposure and HLA in healthy donors. Primers: 60 Vbeta forward and 13 Jbeta reverse. TCRdb's copy holds only in-frame clones and misses some; the assay was immunoSEQ multiplex PCR. The table shows about 120,000 clones, with less than 85% occurring only once. The sequenced material came from PBMCs. These receptors originate from a female donor in good health and CMV-seronegative.

The rearrangement uses TRBV7-9 and TRBJ1-1; possibly TRBD1 for D (5 bases). Germline V gene sequence: CDR1 SEHNR, CDR2 FQNEAQ (reference sequence). V lost 5 bases, J lost 4 bases, and 8 bases lay in between. This CDR3 contains 12 residues. CDR3 loop: CASSGAGTEAFF. In DNA, the CDR3 is TGTGCCAGCAGCGGGGCAGGCACTGAAGCTTTCTTT.

This sequence joins TRBV28 and TRBJ2-3; 7 bases agree with TRBD2. Germline V CDR1 and CDR2: MDHEN, SYDVKM. The trim removed 3 bases at V and 0 bases at J, leaving 18 bases unmatched. The CDR3 runs 20 residues. The CDR3 DNA reads TGTGCCAGCAGTTTGGTACGGACCCTTAGCGGGTCAGGGAGCACAGATACGCAGTATTTT. Translation gives CASSLVRTLSGSGSTDTQYF.

This chain uses TRBV6-5 with TRBJ2-2; D perhaps matches TRBD2 (6 bases). The germline V and J ends were trimmed by 0 bases and 1 base, with 9 bases remaining between them. Looked up from germline, CDR1 is MNHEY and CDR2 is SVGAGI. The CDR3 sequence is 16 residues long. CDR3 nucleotide sequence: TGTGCCAGCAGTTACTCGGAGGGGAGGAACACCGGGGAGCTGTTTTTT. This gives the protein CASSYSEGRNTGELFF.

This chain joins TRBV19 and TRBJ1-1; 9 bases map to TRBD1. The CDR3 runs 13 residues. V was pared by 10 bases and J by 3 bases, with 6 bases of the junction left unmatched. The germline CDR1 and CDR2 sequences are LNHDA and SQIVND (reference sequence). CDR3 sequence reads: CATNTGGYTEAFF. The CDR3 bases are TGTGCCACTAACACAGGGGGCTACACTGAAGCTTTCTTT. The full variable domain, in which reference TRBV19 and TRBJ1-1 provide the parts outside the CDR3, is DGGITQSPKYLFRKEGQNVTLSCEQNLNHDAMYWYRQDPGQGLRLIYYSQIVNDFQKGDIAEGYSVSREKKESFPLTVTSAQKNPTAFYLCATNTGGYTEAFFGQGTRLTVV.

The chain combines TRBV10-1 with TRBJ2-3; TRBD1 aligns across 9 bases. Germline V gene lookup returns CDR1 WNHNN and CDR2 SYGVQD (reference sequence). The V segment lost 3 bases and the J segment 1 base; nucleotides outside the gene matches: 2. The length of the CDR3 is 15 residues. The CDR3 is CASSDRDRGTDTQYF. CDR3 nucleotide sequence: TGCGCCAGCAGTGACCGGGACAGGGGCACAGATACGCAGTATTTT.

The gene calls are TRBV18 and TRBJ1-1; TRBD1 might be the D (6 bases). CDR3 length: 15 residues. Germline assignment: CDR1 KGHSH and CDR2 LQKENI. V was pared by 3 bases and J by 2 bases, with 13 bases between. The DNA for the CDR3 is TGTGCCAGCTCACCCTTCACAGGGATTAACACTGAAGCTTTCTTT. It translates to CASSPFTGINTEAFF.